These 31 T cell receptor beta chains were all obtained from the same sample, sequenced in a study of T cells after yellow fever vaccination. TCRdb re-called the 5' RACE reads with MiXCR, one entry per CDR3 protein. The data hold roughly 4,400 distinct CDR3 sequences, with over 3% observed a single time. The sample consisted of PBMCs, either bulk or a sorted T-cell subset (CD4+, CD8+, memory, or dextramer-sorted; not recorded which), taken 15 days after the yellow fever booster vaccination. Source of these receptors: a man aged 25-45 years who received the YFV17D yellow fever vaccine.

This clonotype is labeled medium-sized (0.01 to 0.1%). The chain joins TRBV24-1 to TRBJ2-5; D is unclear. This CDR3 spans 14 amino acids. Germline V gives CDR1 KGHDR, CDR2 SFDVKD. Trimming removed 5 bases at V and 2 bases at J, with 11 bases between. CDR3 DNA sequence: TGTGCCACCAGTGTGGCAGGACCTCAAGAGACCCAGTACTTC. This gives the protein CATSVAGPQETQYF.

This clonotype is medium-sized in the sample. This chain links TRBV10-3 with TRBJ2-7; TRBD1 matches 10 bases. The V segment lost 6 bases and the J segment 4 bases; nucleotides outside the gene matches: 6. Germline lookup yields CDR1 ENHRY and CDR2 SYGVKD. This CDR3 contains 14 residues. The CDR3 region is CAIRMTGGDYEQYF. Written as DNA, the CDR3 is TGTGCCATCAGGATGACAGGGGGCGATTACGAGCAGTACTTC.

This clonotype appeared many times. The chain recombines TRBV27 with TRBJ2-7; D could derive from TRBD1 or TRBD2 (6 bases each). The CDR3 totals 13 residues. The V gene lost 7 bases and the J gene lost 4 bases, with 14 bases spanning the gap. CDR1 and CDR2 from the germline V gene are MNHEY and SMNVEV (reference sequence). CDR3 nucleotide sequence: TGTGCCAGCACCCCCCAAGGGGGGTACGAGCAGTACTTC. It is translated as CASTPQGGYEQYF.

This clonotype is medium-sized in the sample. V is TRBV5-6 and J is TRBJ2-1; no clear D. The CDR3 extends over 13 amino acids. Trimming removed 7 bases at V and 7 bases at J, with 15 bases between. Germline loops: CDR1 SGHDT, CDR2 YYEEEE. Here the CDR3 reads CASGAAVTNEQFF. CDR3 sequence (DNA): TGTGCCAGCGGCGCGGCGGTCACAAATGAGCAGTTCTTC.

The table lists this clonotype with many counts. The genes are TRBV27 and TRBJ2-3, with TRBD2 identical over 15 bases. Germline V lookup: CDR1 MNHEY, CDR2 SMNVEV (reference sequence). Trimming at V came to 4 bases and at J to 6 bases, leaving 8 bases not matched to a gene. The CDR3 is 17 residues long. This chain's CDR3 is CASSWTSGRAYRDTQYF. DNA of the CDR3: TGTGCCAGCAGTTGGACTAGCGGGAGGGCCTATCGGGATACGCAGTATTTT.

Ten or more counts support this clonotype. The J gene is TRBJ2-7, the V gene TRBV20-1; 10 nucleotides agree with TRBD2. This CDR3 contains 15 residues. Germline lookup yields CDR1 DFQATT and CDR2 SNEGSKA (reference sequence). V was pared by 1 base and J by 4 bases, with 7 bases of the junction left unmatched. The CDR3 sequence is CSARVPGLALYEQYF. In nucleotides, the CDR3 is TGCAGTGCTAGAGTCCCGGGACTAGCGCTATACGAGCAGTACTTC.

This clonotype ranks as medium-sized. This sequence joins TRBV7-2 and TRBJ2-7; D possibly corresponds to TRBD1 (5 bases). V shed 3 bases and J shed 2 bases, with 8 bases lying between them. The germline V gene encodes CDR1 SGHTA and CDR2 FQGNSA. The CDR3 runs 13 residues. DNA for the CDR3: TGTGCCAGCAGCTTCGACAGAACCTACGAGCAGTACTTC. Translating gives CASSFDRTYEQYF. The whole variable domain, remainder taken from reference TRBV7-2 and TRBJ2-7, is GAGVSQSPSNKVTEKGKDVELRCDPISGHTALYWYRQSLGQGLEFLIYFQGNSAPDKSGLPSDRFSAERTGGSVSTLTIQRTQQEDSAVYLCASSFDRTYEQYFGPGTRLTVT.

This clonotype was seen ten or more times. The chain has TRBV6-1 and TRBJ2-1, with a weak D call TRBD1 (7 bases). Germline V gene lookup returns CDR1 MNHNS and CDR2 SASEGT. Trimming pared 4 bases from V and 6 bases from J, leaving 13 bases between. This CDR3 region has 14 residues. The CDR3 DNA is TGTGCCAGCAGTGTGGCAGGGGGAGGCAATGAGCAGTTCTTC. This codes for CASSVAGGGNEQFF.

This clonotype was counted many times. The CDR3 loop is CASSSGGGYTF. Written as DNA, the CDR3 is TGTGCCAGCAGTTCAGGGGGCGGCTACACCTTC. This chain connects TRBV12-3 or TRBV12-4 to TRBJ1-2; 8 bases map to TRBD1. This CDR3 is built from 11 residues. The J segment lost 8 bases and the V segment lost 4 bases, leaving 0 bases of the junction unmatched.

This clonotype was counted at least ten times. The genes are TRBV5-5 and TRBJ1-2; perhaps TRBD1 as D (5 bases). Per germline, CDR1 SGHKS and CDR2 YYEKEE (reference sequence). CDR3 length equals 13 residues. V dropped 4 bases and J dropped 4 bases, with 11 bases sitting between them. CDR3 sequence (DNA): TGTGCCAGCAGCCAGGGACGGAGCTATGGCTACACCTTC. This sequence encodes CASSQGRSYGYTF.

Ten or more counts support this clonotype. The DNA for the CDR3 is TGTGCCAGCAGTGTGCCTGGTTCACCCCTCCACTTT. The encoded protein is CASSVPGSPLHF. The V call is TRBV12-3 or TRBV12-4, the J call TRBJ1-6; no definite D call. The CDR3 loop spans 12 amino acids. Trimming pared 5 bases from V and 9 bases from J, leaving 8 bases between.

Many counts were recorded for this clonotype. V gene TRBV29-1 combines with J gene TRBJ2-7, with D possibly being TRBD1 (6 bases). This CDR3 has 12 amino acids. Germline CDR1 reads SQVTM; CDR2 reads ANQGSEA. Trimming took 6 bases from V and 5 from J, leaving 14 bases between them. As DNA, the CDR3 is TGCAGCGTAGCCACAGGGTTCAACGAGCAGTACTTC. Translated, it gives CSVATGFNEQYF.

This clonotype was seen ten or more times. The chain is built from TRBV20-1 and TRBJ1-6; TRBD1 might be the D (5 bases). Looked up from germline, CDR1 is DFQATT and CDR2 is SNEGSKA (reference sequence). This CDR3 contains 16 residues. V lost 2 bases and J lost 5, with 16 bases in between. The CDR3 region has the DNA TGCAGTGCTAGAAGGGCTCAGGGAACGGATAATTCACCCCTCCACTTT. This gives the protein CSARRAQGTDNSPLHF.

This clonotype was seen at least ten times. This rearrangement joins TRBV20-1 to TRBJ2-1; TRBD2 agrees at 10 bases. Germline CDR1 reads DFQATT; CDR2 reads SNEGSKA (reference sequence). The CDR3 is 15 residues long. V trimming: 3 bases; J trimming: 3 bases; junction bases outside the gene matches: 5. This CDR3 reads CSARPSGRLYNEQFF. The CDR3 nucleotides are TGCAGTGCTAGGCCTAGCGGGAGACTCTACAATGAGCAGTTCTTC.

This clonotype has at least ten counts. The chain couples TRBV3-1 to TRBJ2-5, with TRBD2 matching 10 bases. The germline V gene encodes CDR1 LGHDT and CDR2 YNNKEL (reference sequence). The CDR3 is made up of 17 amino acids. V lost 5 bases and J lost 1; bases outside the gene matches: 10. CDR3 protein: CASSNLDLAGAQETQYF. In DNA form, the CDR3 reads TGTGCCAGCAGCAACTTGGACCTAGCGGGGGCCCAAGAGACCCAGTACTTC.

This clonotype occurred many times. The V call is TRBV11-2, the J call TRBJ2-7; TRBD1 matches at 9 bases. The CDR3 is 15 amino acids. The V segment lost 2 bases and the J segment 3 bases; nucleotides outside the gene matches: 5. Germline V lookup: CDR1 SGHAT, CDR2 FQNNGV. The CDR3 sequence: CASSLTGQGIYEQYF. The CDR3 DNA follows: TGTGCCAGCAGCTTAACAGGACAGGGGATCTACGAGCAGTACTTC.

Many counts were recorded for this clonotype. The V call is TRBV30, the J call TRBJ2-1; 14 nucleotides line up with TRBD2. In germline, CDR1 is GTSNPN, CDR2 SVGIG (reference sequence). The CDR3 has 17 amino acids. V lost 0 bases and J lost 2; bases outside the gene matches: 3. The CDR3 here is CAWSVKTSGRAYNEQFF. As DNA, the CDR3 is TGTGCCTGGAGTGTAAAGACTAGCGGGAGGGCCTACAATGAGCAGTTCTTC.

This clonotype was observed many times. DNA for the CDR3: TGTGCCAGCAGCTTGGGGGGTGAGCAGTTCTTC. It encodes CASSLGGEQFF. The chain employs TRBV5-6 and TRBJ2-1; D is ambiguous. V gave up 0 bases and J gave up 9 bases, with 4 bases separating them. Germline assignment: CDR1 SGHDT and CDR2 YYEEEE. The CDR3 covers 11 residues.

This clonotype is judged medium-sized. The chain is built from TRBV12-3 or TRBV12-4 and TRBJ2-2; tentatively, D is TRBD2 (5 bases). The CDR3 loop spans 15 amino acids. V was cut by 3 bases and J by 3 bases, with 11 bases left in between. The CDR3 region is CASSFGAEHTGELFF. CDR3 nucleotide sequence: TGTGCCAGCAGTTTCGGAGCGGAGCACACCGGGGAGCTGTTTTTT.

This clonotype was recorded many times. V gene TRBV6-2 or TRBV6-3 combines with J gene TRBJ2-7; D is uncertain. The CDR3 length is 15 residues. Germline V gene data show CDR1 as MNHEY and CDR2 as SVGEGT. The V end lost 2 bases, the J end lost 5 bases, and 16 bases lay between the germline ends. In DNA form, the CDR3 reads TGTGCCAGCAGTTACAGACCTAAATTCGCGAACGAGCAGTACTTC. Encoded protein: CASSYRPKFANEQYF.

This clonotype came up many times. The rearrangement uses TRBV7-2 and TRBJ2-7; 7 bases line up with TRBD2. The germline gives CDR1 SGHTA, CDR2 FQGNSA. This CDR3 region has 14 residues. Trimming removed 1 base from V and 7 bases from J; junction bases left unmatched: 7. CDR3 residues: CASSLVAGDWEQYF. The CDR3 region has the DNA TGTGCCAGCAGCTTAGTTGCGGGGGACTGGGAGCAGTACTTC.

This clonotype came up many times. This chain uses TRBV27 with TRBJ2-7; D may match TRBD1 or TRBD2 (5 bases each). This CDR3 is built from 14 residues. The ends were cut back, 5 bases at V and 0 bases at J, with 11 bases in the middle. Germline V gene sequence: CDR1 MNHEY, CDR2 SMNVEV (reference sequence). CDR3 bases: TGTGCCAGCAGTCTCCGGGACGCCTCCTACGAGCAGTACTTC. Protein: CASSLRDASYEQYF.

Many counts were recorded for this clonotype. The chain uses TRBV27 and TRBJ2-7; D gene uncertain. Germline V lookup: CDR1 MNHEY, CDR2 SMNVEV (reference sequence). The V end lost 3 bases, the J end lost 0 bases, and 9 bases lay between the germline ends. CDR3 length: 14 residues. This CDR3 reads CASSLGVSSYEQYF. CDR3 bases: TGTGCCAGCAGTTTGGGCGTATCCTCCTACGAGCAGTACTTC.

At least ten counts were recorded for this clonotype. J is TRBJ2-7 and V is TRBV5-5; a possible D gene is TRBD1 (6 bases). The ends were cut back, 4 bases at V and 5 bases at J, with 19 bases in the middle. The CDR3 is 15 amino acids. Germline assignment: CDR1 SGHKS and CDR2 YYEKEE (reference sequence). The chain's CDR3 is CASSTEDRPVDEQYF. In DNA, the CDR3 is TGTGCCAGCAGCACCGAAGACAGGCCCGTCGACGAGCAGTACTTC. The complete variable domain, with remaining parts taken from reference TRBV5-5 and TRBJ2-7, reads DAGVTQSPTHLIKTRGQQVTLRCSPISGHKSVSWYQQVLGQGPQFIFQYYEKEERGRGNFPDRFSARQFPNYSSELNVNALLLGDSALYLCASSTEDRPVDEQYFGPGTRLTVT.

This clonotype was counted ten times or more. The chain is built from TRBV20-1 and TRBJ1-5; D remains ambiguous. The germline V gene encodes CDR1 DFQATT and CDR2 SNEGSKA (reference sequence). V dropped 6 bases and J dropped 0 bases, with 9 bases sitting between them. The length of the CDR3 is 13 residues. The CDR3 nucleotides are TGCAGTGCCGTACGTACTAGCAATCAGCCCCAGCATTTT. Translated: CSAVRTSNQPQHF.

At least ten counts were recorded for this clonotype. The CDR3 DNA follows: TGTGCCAGCAGCTTGGTTGTGAAAAATGAGCAGTTCTTC. The encoded protein is CASSLVVKNEQFF. This chain uses TRBV5-8 with TRBJ2-1, with D unresolved. V lost 0 bases and J lost 7, with 8 bases in between. CDR1 is SGHTS, CDR2 YDEGEE, per germline. The CDR3 runs 13 residues. Filled out from reference TRBV5-8 and TRBJ2-1, the complete variable domain reads EAGVTQSPTHLIKTRGQQATLRCSPISGHTSVYWYQQALGLGLQFLLWYDEGEERNRGNFPPRFSGRQFPNYSSELNVNALELEDSALYLCASSLVVKNEQFFGPGTRLTVL.

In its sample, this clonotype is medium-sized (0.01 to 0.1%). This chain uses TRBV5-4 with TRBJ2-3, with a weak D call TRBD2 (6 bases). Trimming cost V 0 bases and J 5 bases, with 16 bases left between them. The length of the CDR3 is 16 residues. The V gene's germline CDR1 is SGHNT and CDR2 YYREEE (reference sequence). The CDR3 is CASSLEAPGAGDTQYF. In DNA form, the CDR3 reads TGTGCCAGCAGCTTGGAAGCCCCGGGAGCGGGAGATACGCAGTATTTT.

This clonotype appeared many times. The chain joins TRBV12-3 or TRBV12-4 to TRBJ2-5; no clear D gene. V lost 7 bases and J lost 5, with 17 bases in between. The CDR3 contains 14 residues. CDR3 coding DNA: TGTGCCAGCAACTCGGGTCAGGTCCCTGAGACCCAGTACTTC. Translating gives CASNSGQVPETQYF.

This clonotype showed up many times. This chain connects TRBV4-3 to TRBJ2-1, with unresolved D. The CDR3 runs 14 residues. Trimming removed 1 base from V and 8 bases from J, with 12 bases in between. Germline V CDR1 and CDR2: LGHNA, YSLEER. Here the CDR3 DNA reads TGCGCCAGCAGCCAAGCCCCGATAGTCGATGAGCAGTTCTTC. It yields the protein CASSQAPIVDEQFF.

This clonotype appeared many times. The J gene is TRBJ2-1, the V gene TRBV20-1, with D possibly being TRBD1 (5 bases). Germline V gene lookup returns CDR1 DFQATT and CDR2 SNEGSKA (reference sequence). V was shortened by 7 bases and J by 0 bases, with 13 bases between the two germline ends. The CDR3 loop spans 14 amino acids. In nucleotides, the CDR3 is TGCAGTGGGGTGGATGGACACTCCTACAATGAGCAGTTCTTC. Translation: CSGVDGHSYNEQFF.

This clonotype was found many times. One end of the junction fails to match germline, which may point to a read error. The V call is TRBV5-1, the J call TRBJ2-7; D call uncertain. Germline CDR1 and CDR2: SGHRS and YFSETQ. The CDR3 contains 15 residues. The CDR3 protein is CASSLTHPRAYEQHF. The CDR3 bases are TGCGCCAGCAGCTTGACTCATCCACGAGCCTACGAGCAGCACTTC.